The 11 T cell receptor beta chains in this list originate from one sample, sequenced in a study of blood T cell repertoires in COVID-19. TCRdb keeps only in-frame clones here, not all; method: immunoSEQ multiplex PCR. The sample contains around 430,000 clones, roughly 88% of which appear only once. Material for sequencing was peripheral blood. The receptors shown here come from a woman aged 50 to 60 with COVID-19, enrolled during active disease.

This chain connects TRBV4-2 to TRBJ1-6; D gene unclear. Germline loops: CDR1 LGHNA, CDR2 YNFKEQ. The CDR3 length is 16 residues. V lost 2 bases, J lost 9 bases, and 17 bases lay in between. The CDR3 protein is CASSQTPGRSGSPLHF. CDR3 nucleotides: TGTGCCAGCAGCCAAACCCCGGGTAGGAGCGGTTCACCCCTCCACTTT.

The chain recombines TRBV3-1 (or the pseudogene TRBV3-2) with TRBJ1-5; no clear D gene. CDR1 is LGHDT and CDR2 is YNNKEL in the germline V gene (reference sequence). Trimming pared 2 bases from V and 7 bases from J, leaving 9 bases between. This CDR3 is 13 amino acids long. CDR3 loop: CASSQPGVQPQHF. The CDR3 DNA follows: TGTGCCAGCAGCCAACCAGGCGTCCAGCCCCAGCATTTT.

The CDR3 here is CAWSLGTEVMGGQPQHF. CDR3 DNA: TGTGCCTGGAGTTTAGGGACAGAGGTAATGGGGGGTCAGCCCCAGCATTTT. This sequence joins TRBV30 and TRBJ1-5; 7 nucleotides agree with TRBD1. Germline lookup yields CDR1 GTSNPN and CDR2 SVGIG (reference sequence). Trimming cost V 2 bases and J 6 bases; bases outside gene matches: 16. This CDR3 region has 17 residues.

The gene calls are TRBV6-1 and TRBJ1-2; 8 positions agree with TRBD1. The CDR3 loop spans 14 amino acids. The germline V gene has CDR1 MNHNS and CDR2 SASEGT. After removal of 0 bases from V and 7 bases from J, the junction contained 4 bases not matched to a gene. The CDR3 spells CASSEAPGGGGYTF. In DNA, the CDR3 is TGTGCCAGCAGTGAAGCGCCAGGGGGCGGTGGCTACACCTTC.

The chain links TRBV27 to TRBJ1-5; possible D gene TRBD1, 6 bases. The CDR3 has 16 amino acids. Trimming shortened V by 2 bases and J by 0 bases, and 11 bases separated the two germline ends. Germline V gene data show CDR1 as MNHEY and CDR2 as SMNVEV (reference sequence). In DNA, the CDR3 is TGTGCCAGCAGTTTAGGACAGTTTTATAGCAATCAGCCCCAGCATTTT. Translating it yields CASSLGQFYSNQPQHF.

This chain joins TRBV4-1 and TRBJ2-2; TRBD1 might be the D (6 bases). The V gene's germline CDR1 is MGHRA and CDR2 YSYEKL. This CDR3 region has 20 residues. Trimming left V 0 bases short and J 0 bases short, with 20 bases between. The CDR3 sequence is CASSQDLFLGRGANTGELFF. The CDR3 DNA reads TGCGCCAGCAGCCAAGATCTCTTTTTGGGCAGGGGTGCGAACACCGGGGAGCTGTTTTTT.

The chain links TRBV4-1 to TRBJ2-2; TRBD1 aligns across 7 bases. The CDR3 extends over 15 amino acids. J gave up 4 bases and V 4 bases, and 6 bases lay outside the gene matches. The germline V gene encodes CDR1 MGHRA and CDR2 YSYEKL. CDR3 region: CASSLGTEATGELFF. The CDR3 coding sequence is TGCGCCAGCAGCCTAGGGACAGAAGCCACCGGGGAGCTGTTTTTT.

The V call is TRBV16, the J call TRBJ2-7, with 10 nucleotides matching TRBD1. The CDR3 length is 15 residues. Germline V gene lookup returns CDR1 KGHSY and CDR2 FQNENV. With 2 bases clipped from V and 1 base from J, the junction kept 2 bases outside the gene matches. CDR3 sequence (DNA): TGTGCCAGCAGCCAAGGGACAGGGGAATCCTACGAGCAGTACTTC. This codes for CASSQGTGESYEQYF.

Only one count was recorded for this clone. This chain uses TRBV5-6 with TRBJ1-1; D not resolved. The V gene lost 0 bases and the J gene lost 5 bases, with 17 bases spanning the gap. This CDR3 has 16 amino acids. Germline CDR1 is SGHDT and CDR2 is YYEEEE. In DNA, the CDR3 is TGTGCCAGCAGCTTGGTTTCCCGGCCAAGAGGGACTGAAGCTTTCTTT. It translates to CASSLVSRPRGTEAFF.

The chain recombines TRBV24-1 with TRBJ1-2; TRBD1 matches 8 bases. CDR3 length: 16 residues. J lost 1 base, V lost 3 bases, and 6 bases had no gene match. From germline, CDR1 is KGHDR and CDR2 SFDVKD. CDR3 region: CATSDAGTGGNYGYTF. Here the CDR3 DNA reads TGTGCCACCAGTGATGCAGGGACAGGTGGTAACTATGGCTACACCTTC.

V and J are TRBV24-1 and TRBJ2-1, with TRBD2 identical over 11 bases. The CDR3 spans 15 residues. CDR1 KGHDR and CDR2 SFDVKD come from the germline V gene. V shed 12 bases and J 3 bases; nucleotides not matched to a gene: 9. CDR3 DNA sequence: TGTGCCTCCCGGGCTAGCGGGGGGAACTACAATGAGCAGTTCTTC. This translates into CASRASGGNYNEQFF.